This TCR beta chain was identified in a study of OX40 agonist ivuxolimab in advanced cancers. Study-wide findings and caveats: What antigens the expanded peripheral T cells recognized was never established. The study found that CD8+ T cells averaged more expanded clones than CD4+.

Germline lookup yields CDR1 ENHRY and CDR2 SYGVKD. V was clipped by 0 bases and J by 6 bases, with 20 bases between them. This CDR3 has 17 amino acids. Sampling times: baseline, cycle 4 day 1, cycle 7 day 1. Clones were read by immunoSEQ multiplex PCR, and TCRdb kept only the in-frame ones, dropping some. The sample lists 77,000 or so clones; 80% to 95% were seen once. As concerns this clone: Its specificity is unknown.

This specimen was CD4+ or CD8+ T cells sorted from blood, taken in a trial of the OX40 agonist ivuxolimab. The TCR comes from an adult with an advanced solid tumor such as melanoma, head and neck, liver or kidney cancer. J is TRBJ1-2 and V is TRBV10-3; tentative D call: TRBD1 (5 bases). The CDR3 region is CAISESNAGQAKNGYTF. The CDR3 DNA is TGTGCCATCAGTGAGTCTAACGCGGGGCAGGCGAAGAATGGCTACACCTTC.